This entry features one TCR beta chain sequence. Its antigen remains unidentified. The sample comes from a study of cytomegalovirus exposure and HLA in healthy donors. Study outcomes and limitations: The classifier reportedly diagnosed cytomegalovirus status with high sensitivity and specificity. Researchers counted some 150 TCR beta chains as cytomegalovirus-associated.

From the approximately 120-subject validation cohort, which was separate from the approximately 720-subject first cohort, the donors were drawn. Germline lookup yields CDR1 MDHEN and CDR2 SYDVKM. The CDR3 has 11 residues. Trimming cost V 5 bases and J 3 bases, with 5 bases left between them. Profiling relied on immunoSEQ multiplex PCR, and the TCRdb table lists in-frame clones only, not all of them. The sample has 97,000 or so clones, about 88% seen once; the top ten hold approximately 5.8%. The sample consisted of PBMCs. The chain carries TRBV28 and TRBJ2-7; D remains unclear. This TCR came from a man younger than 30 in good health and CMV-seropositive. CDR3 DNA: TGTGCCAGCAGTCAAAACTACGAGCAGTACTTC. Translation gives CASSQNYEQYF.